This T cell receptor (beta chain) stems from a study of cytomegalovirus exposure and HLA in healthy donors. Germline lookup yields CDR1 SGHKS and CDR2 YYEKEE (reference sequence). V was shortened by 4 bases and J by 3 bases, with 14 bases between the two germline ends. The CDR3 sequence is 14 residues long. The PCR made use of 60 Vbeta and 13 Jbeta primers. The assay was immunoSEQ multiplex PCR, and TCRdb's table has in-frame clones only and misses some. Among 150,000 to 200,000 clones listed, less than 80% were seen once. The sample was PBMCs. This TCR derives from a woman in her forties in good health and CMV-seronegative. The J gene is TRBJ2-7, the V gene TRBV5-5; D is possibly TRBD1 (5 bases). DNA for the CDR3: TGTGCCAGCAGCATCCAGGGTATCCGCTACGAGCAGTACTTC. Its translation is CASSIQGIRYEQYF.